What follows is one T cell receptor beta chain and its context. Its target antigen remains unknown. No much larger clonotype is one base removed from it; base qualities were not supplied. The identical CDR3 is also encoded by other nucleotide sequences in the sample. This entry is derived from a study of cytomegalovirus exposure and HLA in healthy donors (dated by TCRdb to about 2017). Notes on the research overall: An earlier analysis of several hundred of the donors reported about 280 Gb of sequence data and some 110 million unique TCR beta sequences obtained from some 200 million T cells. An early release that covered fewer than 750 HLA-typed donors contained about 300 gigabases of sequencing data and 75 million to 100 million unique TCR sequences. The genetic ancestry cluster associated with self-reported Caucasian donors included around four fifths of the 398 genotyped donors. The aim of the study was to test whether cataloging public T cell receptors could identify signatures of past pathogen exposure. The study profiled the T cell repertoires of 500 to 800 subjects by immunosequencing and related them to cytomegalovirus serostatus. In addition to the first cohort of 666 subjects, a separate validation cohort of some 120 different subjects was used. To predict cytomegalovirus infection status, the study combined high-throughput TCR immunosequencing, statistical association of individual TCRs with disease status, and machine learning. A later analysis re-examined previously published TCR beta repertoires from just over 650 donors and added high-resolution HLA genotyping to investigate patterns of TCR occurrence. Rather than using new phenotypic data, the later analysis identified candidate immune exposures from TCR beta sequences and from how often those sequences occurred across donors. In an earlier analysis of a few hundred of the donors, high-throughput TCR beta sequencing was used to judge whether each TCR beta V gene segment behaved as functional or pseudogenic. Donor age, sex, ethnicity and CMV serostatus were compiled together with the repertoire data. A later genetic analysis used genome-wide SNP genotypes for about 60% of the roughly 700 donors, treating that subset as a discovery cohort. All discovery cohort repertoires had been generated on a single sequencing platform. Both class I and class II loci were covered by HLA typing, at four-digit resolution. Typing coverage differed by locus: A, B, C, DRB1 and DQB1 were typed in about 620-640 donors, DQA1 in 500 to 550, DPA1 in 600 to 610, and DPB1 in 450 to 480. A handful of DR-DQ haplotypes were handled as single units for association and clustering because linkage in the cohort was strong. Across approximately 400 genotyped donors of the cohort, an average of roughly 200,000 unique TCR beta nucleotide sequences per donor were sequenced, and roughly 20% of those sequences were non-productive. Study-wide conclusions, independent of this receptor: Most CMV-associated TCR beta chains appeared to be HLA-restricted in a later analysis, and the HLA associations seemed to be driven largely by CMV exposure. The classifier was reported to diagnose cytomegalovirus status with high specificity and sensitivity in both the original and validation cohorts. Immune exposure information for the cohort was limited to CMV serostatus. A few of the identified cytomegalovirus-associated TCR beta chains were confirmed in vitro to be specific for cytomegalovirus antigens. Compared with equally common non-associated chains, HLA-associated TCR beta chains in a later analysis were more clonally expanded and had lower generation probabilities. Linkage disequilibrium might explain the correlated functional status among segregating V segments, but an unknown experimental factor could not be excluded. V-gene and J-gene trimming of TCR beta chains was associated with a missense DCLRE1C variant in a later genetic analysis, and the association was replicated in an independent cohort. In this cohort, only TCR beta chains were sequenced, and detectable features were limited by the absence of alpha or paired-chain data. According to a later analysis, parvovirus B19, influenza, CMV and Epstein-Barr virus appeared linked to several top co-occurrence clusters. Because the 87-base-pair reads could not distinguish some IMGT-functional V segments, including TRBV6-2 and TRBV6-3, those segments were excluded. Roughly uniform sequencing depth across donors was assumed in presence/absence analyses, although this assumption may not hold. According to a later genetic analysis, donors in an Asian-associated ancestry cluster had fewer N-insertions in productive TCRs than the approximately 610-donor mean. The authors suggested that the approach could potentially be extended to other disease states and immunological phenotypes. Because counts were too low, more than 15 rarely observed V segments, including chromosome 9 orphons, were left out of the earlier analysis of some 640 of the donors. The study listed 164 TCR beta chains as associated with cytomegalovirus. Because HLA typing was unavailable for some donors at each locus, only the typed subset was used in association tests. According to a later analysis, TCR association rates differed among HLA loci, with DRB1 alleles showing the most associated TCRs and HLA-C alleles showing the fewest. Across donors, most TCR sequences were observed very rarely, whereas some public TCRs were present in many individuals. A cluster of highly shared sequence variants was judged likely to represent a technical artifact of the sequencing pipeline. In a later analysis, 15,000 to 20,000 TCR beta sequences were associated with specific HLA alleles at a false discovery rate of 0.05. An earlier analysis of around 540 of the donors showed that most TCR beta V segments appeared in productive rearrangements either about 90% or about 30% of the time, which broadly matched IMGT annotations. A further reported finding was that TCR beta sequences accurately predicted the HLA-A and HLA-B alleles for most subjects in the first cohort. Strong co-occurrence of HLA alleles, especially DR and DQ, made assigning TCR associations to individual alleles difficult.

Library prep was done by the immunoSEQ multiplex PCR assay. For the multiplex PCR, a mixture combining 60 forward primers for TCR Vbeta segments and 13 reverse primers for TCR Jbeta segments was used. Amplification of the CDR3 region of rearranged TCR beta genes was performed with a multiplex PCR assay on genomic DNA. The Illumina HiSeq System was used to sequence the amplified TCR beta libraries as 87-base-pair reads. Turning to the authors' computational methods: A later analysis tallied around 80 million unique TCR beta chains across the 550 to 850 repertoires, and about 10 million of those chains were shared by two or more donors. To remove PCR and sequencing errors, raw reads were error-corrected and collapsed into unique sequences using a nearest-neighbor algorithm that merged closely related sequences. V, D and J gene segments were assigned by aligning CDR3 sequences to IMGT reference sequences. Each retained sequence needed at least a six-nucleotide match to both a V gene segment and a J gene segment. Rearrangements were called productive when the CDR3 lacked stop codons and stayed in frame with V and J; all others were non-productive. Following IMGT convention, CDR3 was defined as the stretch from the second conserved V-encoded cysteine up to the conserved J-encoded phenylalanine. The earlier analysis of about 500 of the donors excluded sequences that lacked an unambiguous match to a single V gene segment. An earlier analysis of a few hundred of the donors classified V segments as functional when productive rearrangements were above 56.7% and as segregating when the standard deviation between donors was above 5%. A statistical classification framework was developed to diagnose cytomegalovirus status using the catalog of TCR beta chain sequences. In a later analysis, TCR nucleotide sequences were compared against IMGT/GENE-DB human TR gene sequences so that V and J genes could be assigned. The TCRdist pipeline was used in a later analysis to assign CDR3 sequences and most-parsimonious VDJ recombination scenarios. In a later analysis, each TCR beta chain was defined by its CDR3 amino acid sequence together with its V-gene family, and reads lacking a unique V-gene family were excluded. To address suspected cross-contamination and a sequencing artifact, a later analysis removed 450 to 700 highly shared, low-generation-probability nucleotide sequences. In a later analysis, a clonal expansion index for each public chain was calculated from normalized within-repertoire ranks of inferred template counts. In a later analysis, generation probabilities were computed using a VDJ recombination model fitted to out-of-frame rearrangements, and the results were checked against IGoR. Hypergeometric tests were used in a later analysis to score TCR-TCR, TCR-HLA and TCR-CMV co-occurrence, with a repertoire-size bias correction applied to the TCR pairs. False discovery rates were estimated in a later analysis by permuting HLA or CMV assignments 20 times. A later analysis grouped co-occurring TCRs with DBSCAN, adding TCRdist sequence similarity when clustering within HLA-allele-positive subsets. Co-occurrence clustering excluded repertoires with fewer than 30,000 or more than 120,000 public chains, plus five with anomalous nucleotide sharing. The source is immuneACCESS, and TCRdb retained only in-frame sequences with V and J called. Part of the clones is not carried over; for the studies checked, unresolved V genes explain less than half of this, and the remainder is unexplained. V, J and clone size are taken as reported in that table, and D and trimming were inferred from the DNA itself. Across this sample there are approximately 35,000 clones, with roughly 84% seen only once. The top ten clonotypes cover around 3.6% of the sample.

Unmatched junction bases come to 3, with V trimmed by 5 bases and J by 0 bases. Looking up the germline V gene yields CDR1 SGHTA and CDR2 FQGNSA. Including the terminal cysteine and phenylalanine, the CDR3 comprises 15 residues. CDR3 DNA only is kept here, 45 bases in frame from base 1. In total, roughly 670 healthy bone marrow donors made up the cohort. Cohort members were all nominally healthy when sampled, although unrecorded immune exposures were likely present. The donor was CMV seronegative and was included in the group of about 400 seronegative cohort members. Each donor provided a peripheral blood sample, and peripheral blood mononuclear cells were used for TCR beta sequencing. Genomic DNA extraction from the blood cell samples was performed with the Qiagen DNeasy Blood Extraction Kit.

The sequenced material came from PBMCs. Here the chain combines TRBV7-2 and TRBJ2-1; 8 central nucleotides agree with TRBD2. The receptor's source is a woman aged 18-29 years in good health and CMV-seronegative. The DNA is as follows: TGTGCCAGCAGCCCGAGCGGGGGCTCCTACAATGAGCAGTTCTTC. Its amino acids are CASSPSGGSYNEQFF. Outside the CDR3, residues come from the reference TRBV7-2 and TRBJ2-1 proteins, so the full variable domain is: GAGVSQSPSNKVTEKGKDVELRCDPISGHTALYWYRQSLGQGLEFLIYFQGNSAPDKSGLPSDRFSAERTGGSVSTLTIQRTQQEDSAVYLCASSPSGGSYNEQFFGPGTRLTVL.